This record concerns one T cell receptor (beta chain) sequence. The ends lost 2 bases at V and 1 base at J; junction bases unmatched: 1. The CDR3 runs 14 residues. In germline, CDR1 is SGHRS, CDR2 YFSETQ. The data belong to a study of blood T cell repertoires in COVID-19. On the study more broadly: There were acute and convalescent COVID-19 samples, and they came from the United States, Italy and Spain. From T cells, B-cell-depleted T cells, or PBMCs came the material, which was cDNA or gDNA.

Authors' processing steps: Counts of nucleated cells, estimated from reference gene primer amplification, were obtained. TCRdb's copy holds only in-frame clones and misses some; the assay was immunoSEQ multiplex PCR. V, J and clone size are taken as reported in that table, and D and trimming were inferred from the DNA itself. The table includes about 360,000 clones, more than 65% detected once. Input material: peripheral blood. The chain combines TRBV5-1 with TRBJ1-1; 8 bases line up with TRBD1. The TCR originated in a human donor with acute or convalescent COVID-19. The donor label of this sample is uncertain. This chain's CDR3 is CASSLDRGNTEAFF. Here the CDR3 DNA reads TGCGCCAGCAGCTTAGACAGGGGGAACACTGAAGCTTTCTTT.